This T cell receptor beta chain is drawn from a study of blood T cell repertoires in COVID-19. Study as a whole: Some COVID-19 samples were acute and others convalescent; all came from the United States, Italy and Spain. In each case, the material was cDNA or gDNA derived from T cells, B-cell-depleted T cells, or PBMCs.

Original data processing: Amplified reference gene primers provided the basis for estimating nucleated cell counts. TCRdb's table, derived via immunoSEQ multiplex PCR, lists solely in-frame clones and lacks some. That table gives V, J and clone size, and the DNA gave D and trimming. The repertoire has approximately 290,000 clones, roughly 86% of them found once; the top ten carry 11%. V was clipped by 5 bases and J by 3 bases, with 16 bases between them. CDR3 size: 15 residues. From germline, CDR1 is SEHNR and CDR2 FQNEAQ (reference sequence). Seattle researchers signed up patients amid active infection and tracked them longitudinally.

The sample comprised peripheral blood. The chain is built from TRBV7-9 and TRBJ1-1; D call uncertain. This TCR came from a woman aged 25 to 39 with COVID-19, enrolled during active disease. CDR3 residues: CASSRNPSVHTEAFF. CDR3 nucleotides: TGTGCCAGCAGCCGTAACCCCTCAGTGCACACTGAAGCTTTCTTT.